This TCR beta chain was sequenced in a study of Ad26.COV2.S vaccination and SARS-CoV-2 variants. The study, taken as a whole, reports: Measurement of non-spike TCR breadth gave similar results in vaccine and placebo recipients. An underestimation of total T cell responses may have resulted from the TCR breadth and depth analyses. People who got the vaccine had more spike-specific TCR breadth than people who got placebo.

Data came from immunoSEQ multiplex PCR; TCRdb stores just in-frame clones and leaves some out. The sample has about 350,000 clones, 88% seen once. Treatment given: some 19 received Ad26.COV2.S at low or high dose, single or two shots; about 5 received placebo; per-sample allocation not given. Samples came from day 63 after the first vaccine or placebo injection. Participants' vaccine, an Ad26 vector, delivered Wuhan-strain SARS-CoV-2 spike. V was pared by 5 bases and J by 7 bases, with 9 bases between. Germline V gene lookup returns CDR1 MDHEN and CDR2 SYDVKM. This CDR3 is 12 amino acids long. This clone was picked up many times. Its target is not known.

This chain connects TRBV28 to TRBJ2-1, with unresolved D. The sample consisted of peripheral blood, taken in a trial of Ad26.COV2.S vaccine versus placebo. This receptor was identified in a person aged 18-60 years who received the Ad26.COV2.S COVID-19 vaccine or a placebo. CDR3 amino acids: CASSRSENEQFF. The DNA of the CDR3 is TGTGCCAGCAGTCGCAGCGAGAATGAGCAGTTCTTC.